The present T cell receptor (beta chain) was sequenced within a study of blood T cell repertoires in COVID-19. Study details: The study drew acute and convalescent COVID-19 samples from the United States, Italy and Spain. In each case, the material was cDNA or gDNA derived from T cells, B-cell-depleted T cells, or PBMCs.

Trimming took 5 bases from V and 3 from J; bases not matched to a gene: 1. The CDR3 contains 13 residues. The assay was immunoSEQ multiplex PCR, and TCRdb's table has in-frame clones only and misses some. The sample shows roughly 130,000 clones, 84% of them seen only once. The study recruited people aged roughly 18 to 95 years across around 24 US areas. Clinical histories supplied by participants themselves formed the basis of cohort assignment. The chain employs TRBV12-3 or TRBV12-4 and TRBJ1-3, with 7 bases fitting TRBD1. Sequencing was performed on PBMCs or T cells enriched from blood (not recorded which). The receptor was derived from a woman aged 45-59 years with acute COVID-19. CDR3 DNA: TGTGCCAGCAGTACAGGGGATGGAAACACCATATATTTT. Translation: CASSTGDGNTIYF.